This passage covers 3 T cell receptor beta chains from one sample sequenced in a study of T-cell memory formation after mild COVID-19 listed by TCRdb under 2021. Library prep was done by 5' RACE. TCRdb lists the instrument as Illumina NovaSeq 6000. Starting from the raw public reads, TCRdb applied fastp trimming at Q25, assembled clones with MiXCR and retained in-frame beta chains. All rows with the same CDR3 protein become a single entry with the most common DNA and genes. Present in this sample are 84,000 or so distinct CDR3 sequences, approximately 13% of which were seen just once. The ten largest clones capture 30% to 35% of the sample. The sequencing sample was made of PBMCs or a T cell subset sorted from them (not recorded which). The receptors derive from an adult woman who had mild COVID-19 (a few samples of this study predate the infection). The sample titles of this study are shuffled in the database, so cell type and time point are left out; the donor was told from shared clones.

V gene TRBV29-1 combines with J gene TRBJ2-5; D not certain. V was trimmed by 1 base and J by 2 bases, leaving 11 bases between them. Germline CDR1 is SQVTM and CDR2 is ANQGSEA. This CDR3 spans 14 amino acids. In DNA form, the CDR3 reads TGCAGCGTTGAAGGGGCTCCTATTCAAGAGACCCAGTACTTC. Protein sequence: CSVEGAPIQETQYF.

This chain joins TRBV7-2 and TRBJ2-1; 8 bases fit TRBD2. Trimming removed 1 base from V and 8 bases from J; junction bases left unmatched: 4. CDR3 length equals 14 residues. Germline values: CDR1 SGHTA, CDR2 FQGNSA. CDR3 DNA: TGTGCCAGCAGCTTAGTCACTAGCGGCGATGAGCAGTTCTTC. This codes for CASSLVTSGDEQFF.

This clonotype was counted between two and nine times. V and J are TRBV7-6 and TRBJ1-1; D is uncertain. Germline assignment: CDR1 SGHVS and CDR2 FNYEAQ. V lost 2 bases to trimming and J lost 6 bases, with 10 bases between them. The CDR3 runs 13 residues. For the CDR3, the DNA is TGTGCCAGCAGCTTAAGCGGGCTTCCTGAAGCTTTCTTT. This encodes CASSLSGLPEAFF.